This T cell receptor beta chain appears in the sequencing data of a study of a mutant IDH1 vaccine in newly diagnosed glioma. Overall study: Averaging about 37 years of age, treated patients were around 60% male and approximately 38% female. The earlier regimen, radiotherapy, temozolomide, or both, was most often both.

Study observations and caveats: Vaccination elicited immune responses in 90% to 95% of patients.

Regarding this clone: Its target is not known.

Between the trimmed V and J ends, which lost 5 bases and 1 base, there was a span of 20 bases. The germline V gene encodes CDR1 MNHEY and CDR2 SMNVEV (reference sequence). The CDR3 has 17 amino acids. Profiled with immunoSEQ multiplex PCR; TCRdb holds only in-frame clones, not every one. The data hold approximately 57,000 clones, with about 81% observed a single time. Time point here: week 23, last vaccination. In the vaccine, a single dose held 300 ug of the mutant IDH1 20-mer peptide, along with topical imiquimod. New WHO grade 3 or 4 astrocytomas that were IDH1-mutant and ATRX-lost had been found in donors.

Sequenced here: PBMCs, sampled from a glioma patient whose treatment included an IDH1 peptide vaccine. The chain is built from TRBV27 and TRBJ2-5; weak D call: TRBD2 (5 bases). The origin of this receptor is a woman aged 40-49 years with glioma. Some clones in this sample may be carry-over from other donors' samples. CDR3: CASSHPTYGNLQETQYF. CDR3 coding DNA: TGTGCCAGCAGTCACCCGACCTACGGGAATCTCCAAGAGACCCAGTACTTC.